This T cell receptor (beta chain) is drawn from a study of regulatory T cells in long-lasting Graves disease. As for the study in general: Graves' patients with a new diagnosis had received antithyroid drugs under 3 months.

CDR3-region Arm-PCR and iRepertoire HTBI primers produced the TCR beta libraries. One entry per CDR3 protein, called by TCRdb with MiXCR from the multiplex PCR reads. The repertoire holds about 620,000 distinct CDR3 sequences, with less than 20% as singletons. Time point denoted: newly diagnosed GD, antithyroid drugs for less than 3 months. RNA extracted from PBMCs served as the sequencing template. Germline V CDR1 and CDR2: SGHTA, FQGTGA. The CDR3 spans 16 residues. With 4 bases clipped from V and 5 bases from J, the junction kept 3 bases outside the gene matches. The sample holds many counts of this clonotype. These same records also appear under a second study, on T cells in Graves' hyperthyroidism and ophthalmopathy. That work states: Hyperthyroidism had been newly diagnosed in patients aged 18 to 65, and its duration was under 2 months. With the HTBI primer set, the TCR CDR3 went through a first round of RT-PCR.

Sequencing used peripheral blood mononuclear cells (PBMCs), obtained at new diagnosis, from a patient treated with antithyroid drugs. This TCR derives from a woman aged 30 to 39 with Graves disease. This sequence joins TRBV7-3 and TRBJ2-3; TRBD2 matches 16 bases. In nucleotides, the CDR3 is TGTGCCAGCAGCTCCGGGACTAGCGGGAGGGGAGATACGCAGTATTTT. This codes for CASSSGTSGRGDTQYF.